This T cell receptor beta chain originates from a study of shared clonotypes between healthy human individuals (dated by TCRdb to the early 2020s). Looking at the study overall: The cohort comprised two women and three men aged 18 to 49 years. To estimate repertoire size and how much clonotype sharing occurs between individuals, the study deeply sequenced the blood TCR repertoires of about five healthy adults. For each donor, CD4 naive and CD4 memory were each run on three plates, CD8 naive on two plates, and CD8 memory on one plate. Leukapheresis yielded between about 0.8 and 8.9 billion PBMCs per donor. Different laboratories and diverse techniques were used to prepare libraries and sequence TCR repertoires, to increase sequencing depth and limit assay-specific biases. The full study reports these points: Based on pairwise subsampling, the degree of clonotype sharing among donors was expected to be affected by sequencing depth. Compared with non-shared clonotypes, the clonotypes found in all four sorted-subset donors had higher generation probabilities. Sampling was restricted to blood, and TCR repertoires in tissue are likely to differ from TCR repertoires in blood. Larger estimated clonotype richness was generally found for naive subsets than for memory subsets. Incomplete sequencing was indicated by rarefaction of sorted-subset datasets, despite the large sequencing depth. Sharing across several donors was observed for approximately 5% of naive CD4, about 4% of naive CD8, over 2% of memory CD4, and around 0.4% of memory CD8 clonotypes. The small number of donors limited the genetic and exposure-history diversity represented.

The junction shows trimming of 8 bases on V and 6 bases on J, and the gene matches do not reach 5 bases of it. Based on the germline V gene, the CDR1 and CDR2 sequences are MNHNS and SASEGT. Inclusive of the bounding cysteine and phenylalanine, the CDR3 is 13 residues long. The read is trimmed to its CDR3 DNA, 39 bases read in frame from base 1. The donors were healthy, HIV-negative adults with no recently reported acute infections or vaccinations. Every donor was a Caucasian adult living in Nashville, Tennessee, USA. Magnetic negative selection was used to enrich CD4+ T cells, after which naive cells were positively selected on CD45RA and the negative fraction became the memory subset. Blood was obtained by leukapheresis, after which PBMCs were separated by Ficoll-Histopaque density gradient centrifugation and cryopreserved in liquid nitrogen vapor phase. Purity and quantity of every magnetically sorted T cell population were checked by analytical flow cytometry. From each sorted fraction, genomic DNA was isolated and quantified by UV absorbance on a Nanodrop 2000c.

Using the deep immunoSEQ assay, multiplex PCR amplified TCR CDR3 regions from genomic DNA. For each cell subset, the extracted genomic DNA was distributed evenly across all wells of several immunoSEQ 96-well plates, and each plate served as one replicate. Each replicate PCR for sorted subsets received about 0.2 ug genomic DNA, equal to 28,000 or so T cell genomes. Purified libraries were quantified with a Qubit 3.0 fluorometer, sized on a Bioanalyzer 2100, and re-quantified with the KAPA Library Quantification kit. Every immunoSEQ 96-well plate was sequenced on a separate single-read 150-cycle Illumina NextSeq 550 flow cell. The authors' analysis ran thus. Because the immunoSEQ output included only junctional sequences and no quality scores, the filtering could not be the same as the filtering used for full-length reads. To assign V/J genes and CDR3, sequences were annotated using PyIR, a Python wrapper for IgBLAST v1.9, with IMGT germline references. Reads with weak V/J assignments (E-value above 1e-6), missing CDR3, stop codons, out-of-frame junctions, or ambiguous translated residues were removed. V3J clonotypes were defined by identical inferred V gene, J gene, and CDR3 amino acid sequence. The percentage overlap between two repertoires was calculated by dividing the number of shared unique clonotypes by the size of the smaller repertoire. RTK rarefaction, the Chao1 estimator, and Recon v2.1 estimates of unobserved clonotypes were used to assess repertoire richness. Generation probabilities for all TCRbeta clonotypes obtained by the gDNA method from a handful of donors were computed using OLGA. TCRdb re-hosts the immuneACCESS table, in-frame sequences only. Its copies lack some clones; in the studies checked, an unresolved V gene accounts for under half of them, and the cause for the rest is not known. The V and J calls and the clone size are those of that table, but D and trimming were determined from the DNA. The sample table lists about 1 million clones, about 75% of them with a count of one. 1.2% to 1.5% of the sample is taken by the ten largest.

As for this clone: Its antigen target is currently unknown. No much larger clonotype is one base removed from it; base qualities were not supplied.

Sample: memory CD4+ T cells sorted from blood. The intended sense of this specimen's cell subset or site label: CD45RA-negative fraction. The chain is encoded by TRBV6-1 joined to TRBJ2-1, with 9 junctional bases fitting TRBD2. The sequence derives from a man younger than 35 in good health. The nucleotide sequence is TGTGCCAGCGGGAAACTAGCGGGCAATGAGCAGTTCTTC. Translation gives CASGKLAGNEQFF.